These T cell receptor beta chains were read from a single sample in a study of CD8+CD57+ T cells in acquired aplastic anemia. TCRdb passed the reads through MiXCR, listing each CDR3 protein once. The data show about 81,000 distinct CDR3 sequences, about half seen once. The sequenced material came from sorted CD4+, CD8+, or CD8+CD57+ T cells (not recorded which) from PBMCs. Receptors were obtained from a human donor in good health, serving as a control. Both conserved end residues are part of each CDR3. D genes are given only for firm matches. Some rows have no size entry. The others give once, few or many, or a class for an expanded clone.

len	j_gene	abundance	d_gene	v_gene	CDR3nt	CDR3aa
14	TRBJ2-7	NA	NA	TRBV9	TGTGCCAGCAGCGTAGCGGACTTGGCCTACGAGCAGTACTTC	CASSVADLAYEQYF
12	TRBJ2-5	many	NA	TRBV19	TGTGCCACCTCCCCCGGGTATGAGACCCAGTACTTC	CATSPGYETQYF
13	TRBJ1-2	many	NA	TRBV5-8	TGTGCCAGCAGCTTGGACTGGGGTGATGGCTACACCTTC	CASSLDWGDGYTF
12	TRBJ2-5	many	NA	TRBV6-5	TGTGCCAGCACGGGGGTTAAGGGGACCCAGTACTTC	CASTGVKGTQYF
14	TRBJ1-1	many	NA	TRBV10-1	TGCGCCAGCAGCATGACAACGACCAACACTGAAGCTTTCTTT	CASSMTTTNTEAFF
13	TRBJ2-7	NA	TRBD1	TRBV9	TGTGCCAGCAGCGCGACCGACAGGGGCGAGCAGTACTTC	CASSATDRGEQYF
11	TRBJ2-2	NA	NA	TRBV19	TGTGCCAGTGGTAACACCGGGGAGCTGTTTTTT	CASGNTGELFF
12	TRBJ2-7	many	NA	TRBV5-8	TGTGCCAGCAGCTCGGCCTGGTACGAGCAGTACTTC	CASSSAWYEQYF
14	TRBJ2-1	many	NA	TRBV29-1	TGCAGCGTTGGGGGATGGGAGGAGATGAATGAGCAGTTCTTC	CSVGGWEEMNEQFF
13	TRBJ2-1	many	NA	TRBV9	TGTGCCAGCAGCGTAGATTTAGTTAATGAGCAGTTCTTC	CASSVDLVNEQFF
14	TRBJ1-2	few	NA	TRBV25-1	TGTGCCAGCAGTGAATTATCAGGGAACTATGGCTACACCTTC	CASSELSGNYGYTF
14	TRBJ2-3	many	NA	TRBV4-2	TGTGCCAGCAGCCAAGGCCTCAGCTCAGATACGCAGTATTTT	CASSQGLSSDTQYF
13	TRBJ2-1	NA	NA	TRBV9	TGTGCCAGCAGCGTAGGCCCGGCACCCGCGCTGTTCTTC	CASSVGPAPALFF
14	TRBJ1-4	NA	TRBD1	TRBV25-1	TGTGCCAGCAGTAACAGGGGGCATTGGGAAAAACTGTTTTTT	CASSNRGHWEKLFF
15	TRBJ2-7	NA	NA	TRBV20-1	TGCAGTGCTAGAGCTAGCGAAGACGACTCCTACGAGCAGTACTTC	CSARASEDDSYEQYF
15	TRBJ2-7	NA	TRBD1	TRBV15	TGTGCCACCAGCAGTCCGGGACAGGGGGCTTACGAGCAGTACTTC	CATSSPGQGAYEQYF
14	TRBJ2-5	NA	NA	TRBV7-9	TGTGCCAGCAGCCTGAGGGGGGGGAGCGAGACCCAGTACTTC	CASSLRGGSETQYF
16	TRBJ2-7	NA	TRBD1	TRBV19	TGTGCCAGTAGTATAGATTCCGGGACAGGGGCTTCCGAGCAGTACTTC	CASSIDSGTGASEQYF
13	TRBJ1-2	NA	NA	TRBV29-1	TGCAGCGTTGGAGGATGGCAGGACTATGGCTACACCTTC	CSVGGWQDYGYTF
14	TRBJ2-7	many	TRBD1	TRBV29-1	TGCAGCGTGTCTGGGGGACAGTTCTCCTACGAGCAGTACTTC	CSVSGGQFSYEQYF
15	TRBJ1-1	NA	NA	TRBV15	TGTGCCACCAGCAGGGTCGGACAGCTGAACACTGAAGCTTTCTTT	CATSRVGQLNTEAFF
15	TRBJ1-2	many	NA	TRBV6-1	TGTGCCAGCACCGGGGGAGGGGGTGGGGGATATGGCTACACCTTC	CASTGGGGGGYGYTF
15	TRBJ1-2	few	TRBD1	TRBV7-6	TGTGCCAGCAGCTTAGCGACAGGGGGCAGGGATGGCTACACCTTC	CASSLATGGRDGYTF
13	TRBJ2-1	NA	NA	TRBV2	TGTGCCATACAAACGGGAGTTTACAATGAGCAGTTCTTC	CAIQTGVYNEQFF
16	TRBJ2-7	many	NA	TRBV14	TGTGCCAGCAGCCAAGGGGCCGGGGGTGACTCCTACGAGCAGTACTTC	CASSQGAGGDSYEQYF
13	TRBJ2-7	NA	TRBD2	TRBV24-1	TGTGCCAGCACCCCGGGAGGCCAATACGAGCAGTACTTC	CASTPGGQYEQYF
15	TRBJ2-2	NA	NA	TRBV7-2	TGTGCCAGCAGACAAGGGACGGTGAACACCGGGGAGCTGTTTTTT	CASRQGTVNTGELFF